This record looks at one TCR beta chain sequence and its context. The sample belongs to a study of blood T cell repertoires in COVID-19. Overall study context: Samples of COVID-19 (acute and convalescent) were obtained from the United States, Italy and Spain. In each case, the material was cDNA or gDNA derived from T cells, B-cell-depleted T cells, or PBMCs.

Assignments of participants to cohorts depended upon their own reported clinical history. In the study's own analysis: By means of reference gene primer amplification, nucleated cell counts were estimated. Only in-frame clones appear in the TCRdb table, and some are missing; sequencing was by immunoSEQ multiplex PCR. Clone size and the V and J calls come from that table; the DNA yielded D and trimming. This sample yields 200,000 or so clones, of which about 87% are seen a single time; just over 2.5% belongs to the top ten. Germline V gene data show CDR1 as MGHRA and CDR2 as YSYEKL. This CDR3 is 15 amino acids long. Trimming stripped 5 bases from V and 5 bases from J, with 18 bases between.

The V gene is TRBV4-1, the J gene TRBJ2-5, with a tentative D call TRBD1 (5 bases). Sequencing used PBMCs or T cells enriched from blood (not recorded which). The receptor comes from a woman in her 30s who had recovered from COVID-19. This CDR3 reads CASSSRQQRMETQYF. In DNA, the CDR3 is TGCGCCAGCAGCTCCCGACAGCAACGCATGGAGACCCAGTACTTC.